The 9 T cell receptor beta chains below all came from one sample that was sequenced in a study of shared clonotypes between healthy human individuals. TCRdb keeps only in-frame clones here, not all; method: immunoSEQ multiplex PCR. The data contain 560,000 or so clones, approximately 96% of them seen just once; the ten biggest clones take up around 0.1%. Naive CD8 cells, CD45RO-negative and positively selected for CCR7, excluded terminally differentiated effector memory CD45RA+ cells. The sequenced sample was naive CD8+ T cells sorted from blood. These receptors were obtained from a woman between 25 and 40 years old in good health.

The chain carries TRBV11-2 and TRBJ2-7, with D possibly TRBD2 on 6 matching bases. The CDR3 is 14 amino acids. V was cut by 2 bases and J by 7 bases, with 15 bases left in between. Germline values: CDR1 SGHAT, CDR2 FQNNGV. CDR3 DNA sequence: TGTGCCAGCAGCTTACCCGGGACTGGGTGGGAGCAGTACTTC. Translating it yields CASSLPGTGWEQYF.

The chain is built from TRBV11-2 and TRBJ2-7; D may correspond to TRBD1 or TRBD2 (6 bases each). V was trimmed by 6 bases and J by 5 bases, leaving 11 bases between them. From germline, CDR1 is SGHAT and CDR2 FQNNGV. The CDR3 length is 12 residues. CDR3 coding DNA: TGTGCCAGCAGGAGGGGGGCGGACGAGCAGTACTTC. This gives the protein CASRRGADEQYF.

The chain employs TRBV27 and TRBJ1-1; possible D gene TRBD1, 5 bases. The CDR3 consists of 13 residues. V was clipped by 5 bases and J by 2 bases, with 9 bases between them. Germline lookup yields CDR1 MNHEY and CDR2 SMNVEV (reference sequence). CDR3 nucleotide sequence: TGTGCCAGCAGTCCGGGGGGAAACACTGAAGCTTTCTTT. Its translation is CASSPGGNTEAFF.

As concerns this clone: The sample carries other DNA sequences with the same CDR3. The genes are TRBV27 and TRBJ2-7; the D gene is possibly TRBD1 (6 bases). This CDR3 spans 12 amino acids. With 6 bases removed from V and 4 bases from J, the gap between germline ends came to 10 bases. Germline-derived CDR1 and CDR2 are MNHEY and SMNVEV (reference sequence). The CDR3 loop is CASSRGPYEQYF. As DNA, the CDR3 is TGTGCCAGCAGCAGGGGCCCTTACGAGCAGTACTTC.

J is TRBJ2-5 and V is TRBV7-9, with D possibly matching TRBD2 (5 bases). Germline V gene data show CDR1 as SEHNR and CDR2 as FQNEAQ (reference sequence). The CDR3 totals 13 residues. The ends were cut back, 2 bases at V and 3 bases at J, with 7 bases in the middle. This chain's CDR3 is CASSLYGEETQYF. CDR3 bases: TGTGCCAGCAGCTTATACGGGGAAGAGACCCAGTACTTC.

V usage is TRBV11-2 and J usage is TRBJ2-1, with 12 bases identical to TRBD2. The germline gives CDR1 SGHAT, CDR2 FQNNGV. This CDR3 region has 18 residues. Trimming removed 2 bases from V and 8 bases from J; junction bases left unmatched: 13. CDR3: CASSLPSYSSGRAHEQFF. The CDR3, as DNA: TGTGCCAGCAGCTTACCCTCTTACTCTAGCGGGAGGGCCCATGAGCAGTTCTTC.

Only one count was recorded for this clone. This chain uses TRBV6-5 with TRBJ1-1; no definite D call. V lost 0 bases and J 5 bases, leaving 10 bases between the germline ends. CDR1 is MNHEY, CDR2 SVGAGI, per germline. This CDR3 region has 14 residues. The CDR3, as DNA: TGTGCCAGCAGTTACTCGAAAGCTAGGACTGAAGCTTTCTTT. This gives the protein CASSYSKARTEAFF.

This clone has only one observation. CDR3 bases: TGCGCCAGCAGCCGACTACCTAGCGATGCGGATACGCAGTATTTT. This sequence encodes CASSRLPSDADTQYF. V gene TRBV4-1 combines with J gene TRBJ2-3; maybe TRBD2 (6 bases). Trimming stripped 4 bases from V and 6 bases from J, with 17 bases between. Germline V lookup: CDR1 MGHRA, CDR2 YSYEKL. This CDR3 has 15 residues.

The chain couples TRBV6-6 to TRBJ2-1; 10 nucleotides line up with TRBD2. CDR1 is MNHNY and CDR2 is SVGAGI in the germline V gene (reference sequence). The CDR3 is 15 amino acids. V lost 0 bases, J lost 8 bases, and 4 bases stayed unmatched. The chain's CDR3 is CASSYSGTSVDEQFF. DNA for the CDR3: TGTGCCAGCAGTTACTCCGGGACTAGCGTTGATGAGCAGTTCTTC.